This T cell receptor beta chain derives from a study of vaccination and CD4 T cells after COVID-19. Study-level background: Convalescent patients, SARS-CoV-2 positive by nasal swab PCR, comprised under ten mild cases and one severe case. The post-COVID samples were taken a median roughly 98 days after diagnosis, anywhere from 35 to 161. Post-vaccine sampling followed dose two by a median 72 days (range 14 to 241). Study observations and caveats: 304 of 307 vaccine-specific clones from convalescent patients were spike mono-reactive.

As to this clonotype: No antigen is known for it.

The germline V gene encodes CDR1 DFQATT and CDR2 SNEGSKA (reference sequence). This CDR3 is 12 amino acids long. V lost 1 base to trimming and J lost 5 bases, with 9 bases between them. TCRdb re-called the PCR reads with MiXCR, one entry per CDR3 protein. The sample yields tens of thousands of distinct CDR3 sequences, around 58% seen once. Specimen: CD4+ T cells from blood, collected before SARS-CoV-2 vaccination. The V and J genes are TRBV20-1 and TRBJ2-7; D gene unclear. The receptor was isolated from a human donor who had recovered from COVID-19. The CDR3 bases are TGCAGTGCTAGAGCCCACAGCGACGAGCAGTACTTC. It translates to CSARAHSDEQYF.